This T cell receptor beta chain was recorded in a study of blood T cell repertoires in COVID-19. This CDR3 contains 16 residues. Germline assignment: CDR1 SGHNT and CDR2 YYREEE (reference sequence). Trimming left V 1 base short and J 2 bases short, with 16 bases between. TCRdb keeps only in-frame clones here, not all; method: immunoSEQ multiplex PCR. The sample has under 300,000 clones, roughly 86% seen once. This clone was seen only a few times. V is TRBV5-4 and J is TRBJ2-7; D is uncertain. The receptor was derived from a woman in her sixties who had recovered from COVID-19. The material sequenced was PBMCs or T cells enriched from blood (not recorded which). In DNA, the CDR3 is TGTGCCAGCAGCTTGAGATCCAATGCAGGCGCCTACGAGCAGTACTTC. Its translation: CASSLRSNAGAYEQYF.